What follows are 15 T cell receptor beta chains derived from one specimen sequenced in a study of blood T cells in healthy people across ages. Alongside a J-beta primer mix, a sample-barcoded 5' primer served in a second PCR lasting about 6 to 11 cycles. MiXCR, applied by TCRdb to the 5' RACE reads, yields one record per CDR3 protein. The profile shows 1.5 million to 2 million distinct CDR3 sequences, around 42% of them singletons. Sequencing used blood. The origin of the receptors is a human donor in good health.

The V call is TRBV2, the J call TRBJ2-7, with D maybe TRBD1 (5 bases). The CDR3 spans 11 residues. From germline, CDR1 is SNHLY and CDR2 FYNNEI. V was trimmed by 6 bases and J by 9 bases, leaving 12 bases between them. The CDR3 coding sequence is TGTGCCAGCAGATTAGACAGCTGGCAGTACTTC. It encodes CASRLDSWQYF.

The sample holds a few counts of this clonotype. The rearrangement links TRBV4-1 to TRBJ1-1, with D maybe TRBD1 (5 bases). The germline CDR1 and CDR2 sequences are MGHRA and YSYEKL. The CDR3 sequence is 14 residues long. Trimming cost V 3 bases and J 6 bases, with 14 bases left between them. The CDR3 sequence is CASSHDPVGAEAFF. In DNA, the CDR3 is TGCGCCAGCAGCCACGACCCCGTGGGGGCTGAAGCTTTCTTT.

J is TRBJ1-1 and V is TRBV7-3, with 7 bases aligning to TRBD1. V was clipped by 4 bases and J by 3 bases; unmatched bases: 5. The CDR3 is 14 amino acids. Per germline, CDR1 SGHTA and CDR2 FQGTGA. The CDR3 sequence: CASSSTGRDTEAFF. CDR3 nucleotides: TGTGCCAGCAGCTCGACAGGGCGGGACACTGAAGCTTTCTTT.

V and J are TRBV7-2 and TRBJ2-3; 8 bases are shared with TRBD1. Germline assignment: CDR1 SGHTA and CDR2 FQGNSA. The junction had 1 base not matched to a gene; V was cut back by 1 base and J by 7 bases. CDR3 length equals 13 residues. The CDR3 DNA is TGTGCCAGCAGCTTAGACAGGGGGAATACGCAGTATTTT. Translation: CASSLDRGNTQYF.

A single count supports this clonotype. The rearrangement uses TRBV7-2 and TRBJ1-2; 7 bases line up with TRBD1. This CDR3 comprises 16 residues. Losses at the gene ends were 2 bases for V and 0 bases for J; bases not matched to a gene: 6. CDR1 is SGHTA, CDR2 FQGNSA, per germline. This CDR3 is CASSLTGTAANYGYTF. In DNA form, the CDR3 reads TGTGCCAGCAGCTTAACCGGGACAGCAGCTAACTATGGCTACACCTTC.

The chain links TRBV7-6 to TRBJ2-1; 8 nucleotides align to TRBD2. This CDR3 is 16 amino acids long. Germline values: CDR1 SGHVS, CDR2 FNYEAQ. V shed 1 base and J 0 bases; nucleotides not matched to a gene: 2. The CDR3 loop reads CASSLEGTSSYNEQFF. The CDR3 DNA sequence: TGTGCCAGCAGCTTAGAGGGGACTAGCTCCTACAATGAGCAGTTCTTC.

The rearrangement joins TRBV5-6 to TRBJ2-3, with D uncertain. Per germline, CDR1 SGHDT and CDR2 YYEEEE. The V end was cut by 5 bases, the J end by 2 bases, with 9 bases between. This CDR3 contains 13 residues. Here the CDR3 reads CASSFQPTDTQYF. DNA of the CDR3: TGTGCCAGCAGTTTCCAACCCACAGATACGCAGTATTTT.

This clonotype has a handful of counts. This chain joins TRBV7-9 and TRBJ1-2, with D unresolved. The V gene's germline CDR1 is SEHNR and CDR2 FQNEAQ (reference sequence). Trimming stripped 8 bases from V and 4 bases from J, with 20 bases between. The CDR3 covers 15 residues. The CDR3 region has the DNA TGTGCCAGCGGGGAAGGGTACACCGTTTTCTATGGCTACACCTTC. This encodes CASGEGYTVFYGYTF.

This rearrangement joins TRBV12-3 or TRBV12-4 to TRBJ2-1; D might be TRBD1 (6 bases). Trimming removed 6 bases at V and 0 bases at J, with 12 bases between. This CDR3 spans 15 amino acids. CDR3 DNA sequence: TGTGCCAGCAGACTCGACAGGCGCTCCTACAATGAGCAGTTCTTC. Translating gives CASRLDRRSYNEQFF.

This clonotype was found a few times. The gene calls are TRBV12-3 or TRBV12-4 and TRBJ2-7; no firm D call. The DNA end lines up better with TRBJ2-5; the J call may be wrong. The CDR3 is made up of 11 amino acids. CDR3 sequence reads: CATSVGATQYF. CDR3 in DNA: TGTGCCACTTCGGTTGGAGCGACCCAGTACTTC.

V is TRBV5-1 and J is TRBJ2-1; D is unclear. The CDR3 covers 14 residues. V lost 5 bases and J 4 bases, leaving 13 bases between the germline ends. Germline V gene data show CDR1 as SGHRS and CDR2 as YFSETQ. The CDR3 sequence: CASRASDEYNEQFF. The CDR3 region has the DNA TGCGCCAGCAGAGCCAGCGACGAGTACAATGAGCAGTTCTTC.

For this clonotype: Compared with germline, one end of the junction differs, possibly owing to a read error. V usage is TRBV27 and J usage is TRBJ2-7, with a possible D match to TRBD1 (6 bases). Germline V lookup: CDR1 MNHEY, CDR2 SMNVEV (reference sequence). This CDR3 contains 18 residues. The CDR3 spells CASSLSNFVLRDNYKQYF. The CDR3 DNA is TGTGCCAGCAGTTTATCGAACTTCGTTCTCCGGGACAACTACAAGCAGTACTTC.

This clonotype has just a few counts. The rearrangement uses TRBV4-2 and TRBJ1-2, with TRBD1 as a possible D gene (6 bases). Germline CDR1 reads LGHNA; CDR2 reads YNFKEQ. V was pared by 1 base and J by 6 bases, with 24 bases between. The CDR3 extends over 18 amino acids. The CDR3 loop reads CASSQGGSPSGTPHGYTF. CDR3 DNA sequence: TGTGCCAGCAGCCAAGGGGGATCCCCTTCAGGGACACCCCATGGCTACACCTTC.

This clonotype was picked up a small number of times. The chain has TRBV25-1 and TRBJ2-7, with D unresolved. Trimming left V 2 bases short and J 6 bases short, with 17 bases between. The length of the CDR3 is 15 residues. CDR1 is MGHDK, CDR2 SYGVNS, per germline. CDR3 in amino acids: CASSERSDHLAEQYF. In DNA, the CDR3 is TGTGCCAGCAGTGAAAGATCCGACCACCTCGCCGAGCAGTACTTC.

This chain uses TRBV13 with TRBJ2-6; TRBD2 might be the D (5 bases). V was trimmed by 4 bases and J by 13 bases, leaving 8 bases between them. Germline CDR1 and CDR2: PRHDT and FYEKMQ (reference sequence). This CDR3 has 11 amino acids. The CDR3 DNA reads as TGTGCCAGCAGCTCGCGAGGGGTCCTGACTTTC. This gives the protein CASSSRGVLTF.